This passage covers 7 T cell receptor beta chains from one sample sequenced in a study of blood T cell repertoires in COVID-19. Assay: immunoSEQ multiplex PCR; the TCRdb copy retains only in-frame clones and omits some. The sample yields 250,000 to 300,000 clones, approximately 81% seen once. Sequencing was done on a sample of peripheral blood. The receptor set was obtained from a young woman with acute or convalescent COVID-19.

In nucleotides, the CDR3 is TGCGCCAGCAGCTTGGGCGGAGAGCGGTACAATGAGCAGTTCTTC. This gives the protein CASSLGGERYNEQFF. The V and J genes are TRBV5-1 and TRBJ2-1, with D possibly matching TRBD2 (5 bases). In germline, CDR1 is SGHRS, CDR2 YFSETQ. The CDR3 contains 15 residues. V was clipped by 0 bases and J by 4 bases, with 11 bases between them.

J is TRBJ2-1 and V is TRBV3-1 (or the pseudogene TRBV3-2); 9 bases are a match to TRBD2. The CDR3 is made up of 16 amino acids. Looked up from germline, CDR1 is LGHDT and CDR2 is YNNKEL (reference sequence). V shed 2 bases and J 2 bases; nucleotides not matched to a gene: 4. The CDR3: CASSQLSGSTYNEQFF. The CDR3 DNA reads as TGTGCCAGCAGCCAACTTAGCGGGAGTACCTACAATGAGCAGTTCTTC.

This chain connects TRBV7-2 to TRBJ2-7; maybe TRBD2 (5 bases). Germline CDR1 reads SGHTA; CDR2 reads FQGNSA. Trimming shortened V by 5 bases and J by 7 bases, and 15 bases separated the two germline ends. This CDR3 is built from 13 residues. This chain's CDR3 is CASSENPTGEQYF. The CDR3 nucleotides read TGTGCCAGCAGCGAAAATCCGACGGGAGAGCAGTACTTC. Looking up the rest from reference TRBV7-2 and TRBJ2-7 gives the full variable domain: GAGVSQSPSNKVTEKGKDVELRCDPISGHTALYWYRQSLGQGLEFLIYFQGNSAPDKSGLPSDRFSAERTGGSVSTLTIQRTQQEDSAVYLCASSENPTGEQYFGPGTRLTVT.

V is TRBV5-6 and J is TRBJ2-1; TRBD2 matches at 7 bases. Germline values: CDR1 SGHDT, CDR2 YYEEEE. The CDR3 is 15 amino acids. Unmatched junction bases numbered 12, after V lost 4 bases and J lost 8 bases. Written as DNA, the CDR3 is TGTGCCAGCAGCCCCTCGACAGCGGGGTTACATGAGCAGTTCTTC. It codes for CASSPSTAGLHEQFF.

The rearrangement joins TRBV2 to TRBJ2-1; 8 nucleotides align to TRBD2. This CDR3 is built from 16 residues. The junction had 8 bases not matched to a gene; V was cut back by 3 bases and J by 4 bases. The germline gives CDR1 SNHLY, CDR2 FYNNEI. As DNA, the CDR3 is TGTGCCAGCAGTGACAACCCTAGCGGGTTGTACAATGAGCAGTTCTTC. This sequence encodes CASSDNPSGLYNEQFF.

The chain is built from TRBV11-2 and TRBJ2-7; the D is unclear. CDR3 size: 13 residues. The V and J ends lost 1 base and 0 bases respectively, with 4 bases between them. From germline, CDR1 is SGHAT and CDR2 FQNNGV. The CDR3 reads CASSLGSSYEQYF. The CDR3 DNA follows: TGTGCCAGCAGCTTAGGGAGCTCCTACGAGCAGTACTTC.

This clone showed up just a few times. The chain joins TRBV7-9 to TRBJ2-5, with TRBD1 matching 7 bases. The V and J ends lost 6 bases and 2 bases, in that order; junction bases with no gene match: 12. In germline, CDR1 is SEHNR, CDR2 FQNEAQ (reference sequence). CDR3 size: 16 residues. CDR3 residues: CASRGLRQGAQETQYF. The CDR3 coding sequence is TGTGCCAGCAGAGGATTACGACAGGGAGCACAAGAGACCCAGTACTTC.